This T cell receptor (beta chain) stems from a study of early T cells in non-severe SARS-CoV-2 infection. The overall study: Bulk RNA taken from unsorted whole blood was sequenced, leaving chains unpaired. Study-wide results and caveats: Anti-spike CD8 responses were favored by VDJdb matching, which missed private and CD4 specificities.

The length of the CDR3 is 14 residues. The V and J ends lost 7 bases and 4 bases respectively, with 14 bases between them. Attachment of unique molecular identifiers to individual cDNA molecules was performed. Each CDR3 protein is one row after TCRdb ran MiXCR on the 5' RACE reads. Of roughly 34,000 distinct CDR3 sequences listed, around 6.8% are singletons. This clonotype has only a few counts. The antigen is unknown. The sample was whole blood, taken at baseline. V and J are TRBV23-1 and TRBJ1-5, with no clear D. TRBV23-1 carries the ORF label, with uncertain function. The receptor was isolated from an adult who was a healthcare worker with PCR-confirmed SARS-CoV-2 infection or an uninfected control (not recorded which). This chain's CDR3 is CASTMTQTNQPQHF. The CDR3 DNA follows: TGCGCCAGCACCATGACCCAGACTAATCAGCCCCAGCATTTT.